Below are 20 T cell receptor beta chains sequenced from a single sample in a study of molecular identifiers for immune sequencing clone quantification. TCRdb fed the PCR reads into MiXCR, producing one record per CDR3 protein. The sample consists of over 600,000 distinct CDR3 sequences, approximately 20% of them appearing once. Sample: naive CD8+ T cells from blood, with Jurkat cell RNA spiked in. Specified subset: FACS-sorted CD8+CD4-CCR7+CD45RA+ naive T cells. These receptors all come from a human donor in good health. Some libraries in this study had Jurkat cell RNA spiked in.

This clonotype was picked up many times. The chain combines TRBV28 with TRBJ2-7; no definite D call. Germline V gene data show CDR1 as MDHEN and CDR2 as SYDVKM. The CDR3 runs to 15 residues. Trimming left V 3 bases short and J 6 bases short, with 18 bases between. The CDR3 protein is CASSLRRRNLSEQYF. The CDR3 nucleotides read TGTGCCAGCAGTTTGAGGAGACGTAACCTGTCCGAGCAGTACTTC.

This chain joins TRBV19 and TRBJ1-6, with no clear D. Germline assignment: CDR1 LNHDA and CDR2 SQIVND (reference sequence). CDR3 length equals 14 residues. The germline V and J ends were trimmed by 2 bases and 7 bases, with 9 bases remaining between them. The CDR3 nucleotides read TGTGCCAGTAGTATATTTCTCGGGAATTCACCCCTCCACTTT. The encoded protein is CASSIFLGNSPLHF. The whole variable domain, filled in from reference TRBV19 and TRBJ1-6, reads DGGITQSPKYLFRKEGQNVTLSCEQNLNHDAMYWYRQDPGQGLRLIYYSQIVNDFQKGDIAEGYSVSREKKESFPLTVTSAQKNPTAFYLCASSIFLGNSPLHFGNGTRLTVT.

CDR3 amino acids: CASSNSGGLPDTQYF. Here the CDR3 DNA reads TGTGCCAGTAGTAATAGCGGGGGGTTACCGGATACGCAGTATTTT. The gene calls are TRBV19 and TRBJ2-3; 10 positions agree with TRBD2. The V segment lost 4 bases and the J segment 6 bases; nucleotides outside the gene matches: 7. CDR3 length equals 15 residues. CDR1 and CDR2 (germline): LNHDA, SQIVND (reference sequence). The full variable domain, completed using reference TRBV19 and TRBJ2-3, is DGGITQSPKYLFRKEGQNVTLSCEQNLNHDAMYWYRQDPGQGLRLIYYSQIVNDFQKGDIAEGYSVSREKKESFPLTVTSAQKNPTAFYLCASSNSGGLPDTQYFGPGTRLTVL.

This clonotype was observed many times. CDR3 residues: CASSWDGSYNSPLHF. As DNA, the CDR3 is TGTGCCAGCAGCTGGGACGGCTCCTATAATTCACCCCTCCACTTT. This chain connects TRBV12-3 or TRBV12-4 to TRBJ1-6; a weak D match, TRBD1 (5 bases). Trimming took 6 bases from V and 0 from J, leaving 9 bases between them. The CDR3 spans 15 residues.

This clonotype has a handful of counts. The genes are TRBV30 and TRBJ1-1; D gene unclear. The CDR3 spans 13 residues. The V end lost 5 bases, the J end lost 1 base, and 11 bases lay between the germline ends. Germline values: CDR1 GTSNPN, CDR2 SVGIG (reference sequence). The CDR3 loop is CAWEVQPNTEAFF. In DNA form, the CDR3 reads TGTGCCTGGGAAGTACAGCCGAACACTGAAGCTTTCTTT.

About this clonotype: This could be a read error, since a much larger clone is one nucleotide away. The J gene is TRBJ1-1, the V gene TRBV3-1, with a weak D call TRBD1 (6 bases). V lost 4 bases and J lost 3, with 15 bases in between. There are 15 residues in the CDR3. The V gene's germline CDR1 is LGHDT and CDR2 YNNKEL (reference sequence). The CDR3 here is CASSPNRVRHTEAFF. In DNA form, the CDR3 reads TGTGCCAGCAGCCCCAACAGGGTGAGGCACACTGAAGCTTTCTTT.

On this clonotype: A much more abundant neighbour one base away suggests this may be a read error. The chain joins TRBV30 to TRBJ2-3; D may correspond to TRBD1 or TRBD2 (5 bases each). V was clipped by 2 bases and J by 4 bases, with 13 bases between them. This CDR3 region has 14 residues. Germline V gene data show CDR1 as GTSNPN and CDR2 as SVGIG (reference sequence). The CDR3 region has the DNA TGTGCCTGGAGTCCTGCCGGGGCCTCAGATACGCAGTATTTT. It yields the protein CAWSPAGASDTQYF.

The sample holds many counts of this clonotype. J is TRBJ2-7 and V is TRBV28; D possibly corresponds to TRBD1 (5 bases). Germline CDR1 reads MDHEN; CDR2 reads SYDVKM. V was pared by 2 bases and J by 2 bases, with 10 bases between. The CDR3 has 14 residues. The CDR3 nucleotides are TGTGCCAGCAGTTTAACCAGGGCCACCTACGAGCAGTACTTC. This sequence encodes CASSLTRATYEQYF.

This clonotype was picked up many times. This chain joins TRBV12-3 or TRBV12-4 and TRBJ2-2; 8 nucleotides line up with TRBD1. V was clipped by 1 base and J by 5 bases; unmatched bases: 9. This CDR3 region has 17 residues. The CDR3 sequence: CASSLVAGQGLTGELFF. Written as DNA, the CDR3 is TGTGCCAGCAGTTTAGTAGCAGGACAGGGTTTGACCGGGGAGCTGTTTTTT.

This clonotype has at least ten counts. J is TRBJ2-7 and V is TRBV19; D is unresolved. The V end lost 3 bases, the J end lost 7 bases, and 7 bases lay between the germline ends. The CDR3 is 11 amino acids. CDR1 and CDR2 from the germline V gene are LNHDA and SQIVND (reference sequence). The CDR3 loop reads CASSMHGEQYF. CDR3 DNA sequence: TGTGCCAGTAGTATGCATGGGGAGCAGTACTTC.

Regarding this clonotype: A read error may explain this, as a much larger clone is one base away. The chain employs TRBV27 and TRBJ2-7, with TRBD2 identical over 14 bases. This CDR3 comprises 17 residues. Germline loops: CDR1 MNHEY, CDR2 SMNVEV (reference sequence). The V segment lost 5 bases and the J segment 4 bases; nucleotides outside the gene matches: 10. The CDR3 DNA is TGTGCCAGCAGTCCAGTCGAATGGACTAGCGGGAGGTACGAGCAGTACTTC. This encodes CASSPVEWTSGRYEQYF.

This clonotype was seen more than once but under ten times. This chain uses TRBV7-6 with TRBJ2-2; TRBD2 aligns across 9 bases. The CDR3 runs 15 residues. Germline lookup yields CDR1 SGHVS and CDR2 FNYEAQ. V lost 1 base to trimming and J lost 6 bases; unmatched junction nucleotides: 3. CDR3: CASSLEPSGAGELFF. The CDR3 region has the DNA TGTGCCAGCAGCTTAGAACCTAGCGGGGCCGGGGAGCTGTTTTTT.

The sample holds a few counts of this clonotype. The chain joins TRBV12-3 or TRBV12-4 to TRBJ1-2, with D perhaps matching TRBD1 (5 bases). This CDR3 spans 15 amino acids. The ends were cut back, 3 bases at V and 3 bases at J, with 14 bases in the middle. CDR3 nucleotide sequence: TGTGCCAGCAGTTTGGGGGGAGAACCCGACTATGGCTACACCTTC. It encodes CASSLGGEPDYGYTF.

Ten or more counts support this clonotype. The V gene is TRBV4-3, the J gene TRBJ1-5, with unresolved D. V was cut by 1 base and J by 0 bases, with 7 bases left in between. This CDR3 comprises 15 residues. CDR1 is LGHNA, CDR2 YSLEER, per germline. The CDR3: CASSQGTTSNQPQHF. CDR3 bases: TGCGCCAGCAGCCAAGGGACTACTAGCAATCAGCCCCAGCATTTT.

This clonotype was seen a handful of times. The chain is built from TRBV28 and TRBJ2-7; D may be TRBD1 (8 bases). V was cut by 7 bases and J by 3 bases, with 22 bases left in between. There are 16 residues in the CDR3. Germline loops: CDR1 MDHEN, CDR2 SYDVKM. Written as DNA, the CDR3 is TGTGCCAGCAATAACCACAGGGGGGGGTTTAGCTACGAGCAGTACTTC. It encodes CASNNHRGGFSYEQYF.

As for this clonotype: A much larger clone lies a single base off, so this may be a read error. J is TRBJ2-7 and V is TRBV20-1, with D maybe TRBD2 (7 bases). CDR3 size: 13 residues. The germline V gene encodes CDR1 DFQATT and CDR2 SNEGSKA (reference sequence). With 6 bases removed from V and 3 bases from J, the gap between germline ends came to 15 bases. Written as DNA, the CDR3 is TGCAGTGCCTTAGGGGGGGTCGGCTACGAGCAGTACTTC. Its translation is CSALGGVGYEQYF.

Of note for this clonotype: A read error may produce the germline difference seen at one junction end. The chain employs TRBV19 and TRBJ1-2; D possibly corresponds to TRBD1 (5 bases). Germline loops: CDR1 LNHDA, CDR2 SQIVND (reference sequence). This CDR3 is 13 amino acids long. The CDR3 here is CASSISTLRTSFF. CDR3 bases: TGTGCCAGTAGTATATCGACGTTGCGGACAAGTTTCTTC.

This clonotype was recorded at least ten times. The rearrangement joins TRBV27 to TRBJ2-3; TRBD1 agrees at 8 bases. V shed 5 bases, J shed 0 bases, and the junction held 4 bases outside the gene matches. Germline V CDR1 and CDR2: MNHEY, SMNVEV (reference sequence). This CDR3 has 15 amino acids. The CDR3: CASSPWDRSTDTQYF. The CDR3 DNA is TGTGCCAGCAGTCCGTGGGACAGGAGCACAGATACGCAGTATTTT.

This clonotype was detected many times. This sequence joins TRBV2 and TRBJ1-1; D unclear. Trimming shortened V by 4 bases and J by 3 bases, and 15 bases separated the two germline ends. The CDR3 runs to 15 residues. In germline, CDR1 is SNHLY, CDR2 FYNNEI. CDR3 sequence: CASSVPRFGDTEAFF. The CDR3 DNA reads as TGTGCCAGCAGTGTCCCCAGATTCGGGGACACTGAAGCTTTCTTT.

This clonotype was seen at least ten times. The rearrangement uses TRBV29-1 and TRBJ1-2, with a tentative D call TRBD1 (5 bases). From germline, CDR1 is SQVTM and CDR2 ANQGSEA. The CDR3 runs 12 residues. V was pared by 5 bases and J by 7 bases, with 14 bases between. Here the CDR3 reads CSVPTAPFGYTF. CDR3 coding DNA: TGCAGCGTTCCGACAGCACCCTTTGGCTACACCTTC.